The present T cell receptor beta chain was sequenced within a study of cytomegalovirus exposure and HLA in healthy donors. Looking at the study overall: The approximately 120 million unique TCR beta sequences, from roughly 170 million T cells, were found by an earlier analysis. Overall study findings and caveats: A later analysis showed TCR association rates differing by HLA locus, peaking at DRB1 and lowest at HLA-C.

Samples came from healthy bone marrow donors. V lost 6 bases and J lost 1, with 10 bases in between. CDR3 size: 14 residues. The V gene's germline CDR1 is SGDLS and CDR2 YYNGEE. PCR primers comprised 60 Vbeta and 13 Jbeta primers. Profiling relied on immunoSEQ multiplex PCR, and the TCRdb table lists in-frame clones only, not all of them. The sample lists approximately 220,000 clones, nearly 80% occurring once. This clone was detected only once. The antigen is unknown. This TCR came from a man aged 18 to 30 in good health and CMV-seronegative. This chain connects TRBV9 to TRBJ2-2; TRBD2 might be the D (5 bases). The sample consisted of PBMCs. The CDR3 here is CASKRDGNTGELFF. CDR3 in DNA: TGTGCCAGCAAACGGGATGGGAACACCGGGGAGCTGTTTTTT.